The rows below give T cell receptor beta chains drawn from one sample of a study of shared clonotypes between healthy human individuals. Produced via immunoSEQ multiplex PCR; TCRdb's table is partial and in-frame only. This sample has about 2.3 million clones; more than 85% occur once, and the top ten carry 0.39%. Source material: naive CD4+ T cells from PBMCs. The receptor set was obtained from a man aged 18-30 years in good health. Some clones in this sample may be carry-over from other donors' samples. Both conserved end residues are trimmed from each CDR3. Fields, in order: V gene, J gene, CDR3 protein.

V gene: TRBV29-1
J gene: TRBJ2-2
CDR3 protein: SVARTLGELF

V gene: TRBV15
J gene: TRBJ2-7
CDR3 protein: ATHPTGASYEQY

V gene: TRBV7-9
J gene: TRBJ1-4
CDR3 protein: ASSPGLPNEKLF

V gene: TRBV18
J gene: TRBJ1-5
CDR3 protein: ASSATGGPNQPQH

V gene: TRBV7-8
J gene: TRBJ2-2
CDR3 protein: ASSPRTGKDTGELF

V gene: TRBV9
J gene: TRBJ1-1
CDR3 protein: ASSVGPILEAF

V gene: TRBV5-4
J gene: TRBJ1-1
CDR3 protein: ASSSRDRGNTEAF

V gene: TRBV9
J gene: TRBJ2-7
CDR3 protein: ASSPQGGGSGHEQY

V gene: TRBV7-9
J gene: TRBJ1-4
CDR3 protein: ASSARGGEKLF

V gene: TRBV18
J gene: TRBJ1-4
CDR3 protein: ASSPNPGTGDGTNEKLF

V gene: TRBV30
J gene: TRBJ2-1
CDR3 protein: AWREGNEQF

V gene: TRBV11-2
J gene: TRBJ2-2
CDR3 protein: ASSSRLVGYSGELF

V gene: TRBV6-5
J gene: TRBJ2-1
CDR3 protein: ASRQGTYNEQF

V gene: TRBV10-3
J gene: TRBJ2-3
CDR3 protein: AISVAAPSTDTQY

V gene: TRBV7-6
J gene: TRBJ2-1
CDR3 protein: ASSLEWQSYNEQF

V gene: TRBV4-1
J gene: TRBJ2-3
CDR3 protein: ASSQGQSDTQY

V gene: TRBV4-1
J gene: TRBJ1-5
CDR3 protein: ASSRTPGFDNQPQH

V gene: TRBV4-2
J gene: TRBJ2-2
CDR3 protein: ASSQVSPGELF

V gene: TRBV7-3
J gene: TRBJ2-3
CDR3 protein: ASSIGGSTDTQY

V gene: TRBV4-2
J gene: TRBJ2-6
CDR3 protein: ASTRVWDRESGANVLT

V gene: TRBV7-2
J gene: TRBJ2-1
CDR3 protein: ASSLAAGGPHEQF

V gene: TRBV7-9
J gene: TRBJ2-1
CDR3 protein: ASSPGLSWGLEQF

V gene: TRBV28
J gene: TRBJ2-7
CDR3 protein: ASSLASGSEKQY

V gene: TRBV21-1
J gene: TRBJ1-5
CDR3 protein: ASSKSTYNQPQH

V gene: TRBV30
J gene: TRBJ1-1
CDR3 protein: AWKEGARAF

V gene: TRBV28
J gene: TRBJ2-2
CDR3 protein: ASTLRGALTGELF

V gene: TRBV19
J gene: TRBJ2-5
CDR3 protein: ASTRDTQETQY

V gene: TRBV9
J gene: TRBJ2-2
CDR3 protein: ASSVRGQGESGELF

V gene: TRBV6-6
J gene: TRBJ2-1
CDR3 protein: ASSPPGLGYNEQF

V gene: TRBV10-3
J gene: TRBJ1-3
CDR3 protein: AIRLDRYGNTIY

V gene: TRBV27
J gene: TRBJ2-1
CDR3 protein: ASRALSSYNEQF